This passage covers 22 T cell receptor beta chains from one sample sequenced in a study of T cells in Graves' hyperthyroidism and ophthalmopathy. It was RNA transcripts that yielded the amplified TCR beta CDR3 regions. TCR CDR3 underwent first-round RT-PCR with the HTBI primer set. TCRdb used MiXCR to reprocess the multiplex PCR reads, holding one entry per CDR3 protein. The data contain about 250,000 distinct CDR3 sequences, roughly 22% of them seen just once; the ten biggest clones take up 35%. The specimen was blood. The receptors here all came from a woman in her thirties or forties with Graves' ophthalmopathy.

V and J are TRBV7-8 and TRBJ2-7; 10 nucleotides agree with TRBD2. CDR3 length: 15 amino acids. The V gene's germline CDR1 is SGHVS and CDR2 FQNEAQ. Trimming cost V 6 bases and J 4 bases; bases outside gene matches: 9. The CDR3 nucleotides are TGTGCCAGCAGAGAAATGAGGACTAGCGGATACGAGCAGTACTTC. Its protein product is CASREMRTSGYEQYF.

The sample holds a few counts of this clonotype. V gene TRBV9 combines with J gene TRBJ2-7; either TRBD1 or TRBD2 may fit D (5 bases each). V was pared by 0 bases and J by 0 bases, with 7 bases between. Germline V gives CDR1 SGDLS, CDR2 YYNGEE. The CDR3 totals 14 residues. The CDR3 nucleotides read TGTGCCAGCAGCGTAGTAGGGACCTCCTACGAGCAGTACTTC. This encodes CASSVVGTSYEQYF.

This clonotype was seen a handful of times. The rearrangement uses TRBV9 and TRBJ2-7; perhaps TRBD2 as D (6 bases). Trimming left V 2 bases short and J 0 bases short, with 15 bases between. The germline V gene encodes CDR1 SGDLS and CDR2 YYNGEE. The CDR3 runs 16 residues. The CDR3 loop reads CASSVSDYSYSYEQYF. As DNA, the CDR3 is TGTGCCAGCAGCGTCTCGGACTACTCCTACTCCTACGAGCAGTACTTC.

This clonotype came up many times. The junction departs from germline at one end; a sequencing error may be responsible. The chain couples TRBV6-1 to TRBJ1-2; 7 bases agree with TRBD1. The length of the CDR3 is 14 residues. Germline V gene lookup returns CDR1 MNHNS and CDR2 SASEGT. CDR3 DNA sequence: TGTGCCAGCCGTGACCCGGGACAGATTAGTGGCTACACCTTC. Amino acids: CASRDPGQISGYTF.

This clonotype has at least ten counts. The chain has TRBV5-4 and TRBJ1-5; D might be TRBD1 (5 bases). Germline V lookup: CDR1 SGHNT, CDR2 YYREEE (reference sequence). Trimming took 0 bases from V and 0 from J, leaving 7 bases between them. The CDR3 is made up of 15 amino acids. CDR3 sequence (DNA): TGTGCCAGCAGCTTGGATCAGGGTAGCAATCAGCCCCAGCATTTT. Translation gives CASSLDQGSNQPQHF.

This clonotype was seen ten or more times. The chain joins TRBV12-3 or TRBV12-4 to TRBJ1-5; tentatively, D is TRBD1 (5 bases). Trimming took off 7 bases at V and 3 bases at J, with 10 bases between the two ends. There are 13 residues in the CDR3. The CDR3 DNA follows: TGTGCCAGCACCATGGACAACAATCAGCCCCAGCATTTT. Translating it yields CASTMDNNQPQHF.

This clonotype came up many times. J is TRBJ2-7 and V is TRBV20-1; D unclear. Deletions cut 3 bases from V and 2 bases from J, with 17 bases between. The CDR3 contains 15 residues. Germline CDR1 DFQATT, CDR2 SNEGSKA (reference sequence). The CDR3 nucleotides read TGCAGTGCTAGTCCAATCGAGACGTTAGCCTACGAGCAGTACTTC. This sequence encodes CSASPIETLAYEQYF.

This clonotype has only one observation. This rearrangement joins TRBV20-1 to TRBJ1-1; D is uncertain. The V end was cut by 3 bases, the J end by 0 bases, with 8 bases between. Germline V gene data show CDR1 as DFQATT and CDR2 as SNEGSKA (reference sequence). The CDR3 totals 13 residues. The CDR3 region is CSASPLLNTEAFF. The CDR3, as DNA: TGCAGTGCTAGCCCGCTTTTGAACACTGAAGCTTTCTTT.

In this sample, this clonotype turned up many times. The chain combines TRBV18 with TRBJ2-7; D is unclear. This CDR3 spans 12 amino acids. From germline, CDR1 is KGHSH and CDR2 LQKENI. Trimming cost V 10 bases and J 3 bases, with 13 bases left between them. The chain's CDR3 is CATGSRDYEQYF. Here the CDR3 DNA reads TGTGCCACAGGTTCTAGGGACTACGAGCAGTACTTC.

The V call is TRBV28, the J call TRBJ2-1; D not certain. This CDR3 contains 18 residues. V gave up 4 bases and J gave up 2 bases, with 21 bases separating them. Germline lookup yields CDR1 MDHEN and CDR2 SYDVKM. The CDR3 DNA follows: TGTGCCAGCAGTTCCCGAAGGAATCCGACCCCTACCTACAATGAGCAGTTCTTC. Protein: CASSSRRNPTPTYNEQFF. Full variable domain (remainder filled in from reference TRBV28 and TRBJ2-1): DVKVTQSSRYLVKRTGEKVFLECVQDMDHENMFWYRQDPGLGLRLIYFSYDVKMKEKGDIPEGYSVSREKKERFSLILESASTNQTSMYLCASSSRRNPTPTYNEQFFGPGTRLTVL.

The chain uses TRBV6-2 or TRBV6-3 and TRBJ2-7; 11 positions match TRBD2. The V gene's germline CDR1 is MNHEY and CDR2 SVGEGT. This CDR3 spans 16 amino acids. Trimming took 7 bases from V and 5 from J; bases not matched to a gene: 13. The chain's CDR3 is CASTRSIAGGSHEQYF. The CDR3, as DNA: TGTGCCAGCACCCGATCGATAGCGGGAGGGAGCCACGAGCAGTACTTC.

The table lists this clonotype with many counts. The chain recombines TRBV28 with TRBJ1-2; tentatively, D is TRBD1 (6 bases). Germline V gene sequence: CDR1 MDHEN, CDR2 SYDVKM. Trimming took off 6 bases at V and 6 bases at J, with 20 bases between the two ends. The CDR3 runs to 15 residues. CDR3 loop: CASSFLGGFKDGYTF. CDR3 bases: TGTGCCAGCAGCTTCCTAGGGGGGTTTAAGGATGGCTACACCTTC.

The sample holds many counts of this clonotype. This chain links TRBV6-1 with TRBJ2-2; TRBD2 aligns across 7 bases. Trimming cost V 8 bases and J 4 bases; bases outside gene matches: 10. CDR3 length: 15 residues. Germline values: CDR1 MNHNS, CDR2 SASEGT. The CDR3 region has the DNA TGTGCCAGCTGTACGGGCGGGAGTGGCACCGGGGAGCTGTTTTTT. The encoded protein is CASCTGGSGTGELFF.

This clonotype was detected many times. Here the CDR3 reads CAWSKNLGYTF. CDR3 coding DNA: TGTGCCTGGAGTAAAAACTTAGGCTACACCTTC. V is TRBV30 and J is TRBJ1-2; D unclear. The germline CDR1 and CDR2 sequences are GTSNPN and SVGIG (reference sequence). V was shortened by 2 bases and J by 8 bases, with 9 bases between the two germline ends. There are 11 residues in the CDR3.

This clonotype was recorded many times. The rearrangement joins TRBV15 to TRBJ2-7; D is ambiguous. Germline CDR1 LNHNV, CDR2 YYDKDF (reference sequence). Between the trimmed V and J ends, which lost 8 bases and 3 bases, there was a span of 14 bases. This CDR3 is 13 amino acids long. The CDR3 is CATGNSILYEQYF. CDR3 bases: TGTGCCACCGGGAACAGCATCCTCTACGAGCAGTACTTC.

This clonotype showed up many times. The rearrangement joins TRBV2 to TRBJ1-5; 7 nucleotides agree with TRBD1. The ends lost 6 bases at V and 3 bases at J; junction bases unmatched: 5. The CDR3 contains 14 residues. Germline-derived CDR1 and CDR2 are SNHLY and FYNNEI. CDR3 in amino acids: CASSQGQHNQPQHF. CDR3 sequence (DNA): TGTGCCAGCAGCCAGGGACAGCACAATCAGCCCCAGCATTTT. Filled out from reference TRBV2 and TRBJ1-5, the complete variable domain reads EPEVTQTPSHQVTQMGQEVILRCVPISNHLYFYWYRQILGQKVEFLVSFYNNEISEKSEIFDDQFSVERPDGSNFTLKIRSTKLEDSAMYFCASSQGQHNQPQHFGDGTRLSIL.

This clonotype was detected many times. V gene TRBV7-3 combines with J gene TRBJ2-2, with D tentatively TRBD1 or TRBD2 (5 bases each). Trimming stripped 5 bases from V and 6 bases from J, with 19 bases between. This CDR3 contains 16 residues. Germline assignment: CDR1 SGHTA and CDR2 FQGTGA. The CDR3 protein is CASSPSGRERAGELFF. In nucleotides, the CDR3 is TGTGCCAGCAGCCCTTCGGGACGCGAACGGGCCGGGGAGCTGTTTTTT.

This clonotype was counted ten times or more. DNA for the CDR3: TGTGCCAGCAGCGTAGGACGGGGAGATGGCTACACCTTC. Its protein is CASSVGRGDGYTF. The chain has TRBV9 and TRBJ1-2; D unclear. Germline V lookup: CDR1 SGDLS, CDR2 YYNGEE. V lost 0 bases, J lost 6 bases, and 9 bases lay in between. This CDR3 is 13 amino acids long. The full variable domain, completed using reference TRBV9 and TRBJ1-2, is DSGVTQTPKHLITATGQRVTLRCSPRSGDLSVYWYQQSLDQGLQFLIQYYNGEERAKGNILERFSAQQFPDLHSELNLSSLELGDSALYFCASSVGRGDGYTFGSGTRLTVV.

This clonotype was recorded at least ten times. The chain employs TRBV2 and TRBJ2-5, with 7 bases identical to TRBD2. Trimming removed 8 bases from V and 5 bases from J; junction bases left unmatched: 8. Germline assignment: CDR1 SNHLY and CDR2 FYNNEI. The CDR3 spans 13 residues. This chain's CDR3 is CASQTDGGETQYF. CDR3 nucleotides: TGTGCCAGCCAAACCGACGGGGGGGAGACCCAGTACTTC.

This clonotype was detected ten times or more. The genes are TRBV20-1 and TRBJ2-4; the D gene is possibly TRBD2 (5 bases). There are 13 residues in the CDR3. Looked up from germline, CDR1 is DFQATT and CDR2 is SNEGSKA (reference sequence). The ends were cut back, 0 bases at V and 4 bases at J, with 7 bases in the middle. This chain's CDR3 is CSARDGRKNIQYF. The CDR3 DNA reads TGCAGTGCTAGAGATGGGAGAAAAAACATTCAGTACTTC.

Only a few counts were recorded for this clonotype. The chain joins TRBV6-5 to TRBJ2-5; perhaps TRBD2 as D (6 bases). CDR3 length: 12 amino acids. From germline, CDR1 is MNHEY and CDR2 SVGAGI. V was pared by 6 bases and J by 5 bases, with 10 bases between. The CDR3 nucleotides read TGTGCCAGCAGCGGGAGTCAGGAGACCCAGTACTTC. It codes for CASSGSQETQYF.

In its sample, this clonotype was seen a few times. A much larger clone is a single base away; this may be a read error. Without the conserved terminal phenylalanine or tryptophan, this CDR3 likely stems from a read error. The gene calls are TRBV20-1 and TRBJ2-7; D possibly corresponds to TRBD1 (5 bases). CDR1 and CDR2 (germline): DFQATT, SNEGSKA (reference sequence). This CDR3 has 13 residues. The V end lost 3 bases, the J end lost 4 bases, and 13 bases lay between the germline ends. CDR3 sequence (DNA): TGCAGTGCTAGCCCAGGGTCCCCTTACGAGCAGTACCTC. Protein product: CSASPGSPYEQYL.